Below, 22 T cell receptor beta chains from the same sample are listed, as sequenced in a study of regulatory T cells in long-lasting Graves disease. To make TCR beta libraries, researchers used iRepertoire HTBI primers and Arm-PCR of CDR3 regions. TCRdb re-derived calls from the multiplex PCR reads in MiXCR, one entry per CDR3 protein. The table shows 350,000 to 500,000 distinct CDR3 sequences, with roughly 17% occurring only once. This sample's time point: newly diagnosed GD, antithyroid drugs for less than 3 months. Extracted RNA from PBMCs served as the source of the TCR library. The sample also formed part of further work on T cells in Graves' hyperthyroidism and ophthalmopathy.

The sample was peripheral blood mononuclear cells (PBMCs), taken at new diagnosis, from a patient treated with antithyroid drugs. The receptor set was obtained from a woman under 40 with Graves disease.

Ten or more counts support this clonotype. The rearrangement links TRBV28 to TRBJ2-1, with D perhaps matching TRBD2 (5 bases). V shed 6 bases and J shed 15 bases, with 27 bases lying between them. This CDR3 has 15 amino acids. Germline loops: CDR1 MDHEN, CDR2 SYDVKM. CDR3 nucleotides: TGTGCCAGCAGCACATCACTAGATACCGTTTTGAATTCGTTCTTC. Its protein is CASSTSLDTVLNSFF.

This clonotype was counted a few times. CDR3 sequence reads: CASRAPTSNEQFF. The CDR3 nucleotides are TGTGCCAGCAGGGCCCCAACTAGCAATGAGCAGTTCTTC. The chain joins TRBV2 to TRBJ2-1; tentatively, D is TRBD2 (5 bases). The CDR3 spans 13 residues. Germline V gene data show CDR1 as SNHLY and CDR2 as FYNNEI. Trimming stripped 6 bases from V and 6 bases from J, with 12 bases between.

As to this clonotype: A read error may account for a junction end that differs from germline. The chain uses TRBV5-1 and TRBJ2-2; the match to TRBD1 covers 10 bases. The CDR3 consists of 19 residues. The germline CDR1 and CDR2 sequences are SGHRS and YFSETQ. CDR3 in DNA: TGCGCCAGCAGCCTACTGGGGGACAGGGGATATCGGCGGACCGAGGAGCTGTTTTTT. Residues: CASSLLGDRGYRRTEELFF.

For this clonotype: A much larger clonotype is one base distant, so this may be a read error. V and J are TRBV19 and TRBJ2-7, with D perhaps given as TRBD1 or TRBD2 (5 bases each). V was pared by 5 bases and J by 3 bases, with 14 bases between. CDR1 is LNHDA, CDR2 SQIVND, per germline (reference sequence). This CDR3 comprises 14 residues. CDR3 in amino acids: CASSPQGRGYEQYF. The CDR3 bases are TGTGCCAGTAGTCCCCAGGGACGGGGCTACGAGCAGTACTTC.

This clonotype was seen only a few times. The V call is TRBV19, the J call TRBJ2-1; D is unclear. The CDR3 runs 15 residues. Germline values: CDR1 LNHDA, CDR2 SQIVND (reference sequence). V was clipped by 5 bases and J by 5 bases, with 16 bases between them. CDR3: CASSSRTRFHNEQFF. The CDR3 nucleotides are TGTGCCAGTAGTTCACGGACCAGGTTTCACAATGAGCAGTTCTTC.

The chain recombines TRBV20-1 with TRBJ1-2; D is undetermined. V was trimmed by 3 bases and J by 5 bases, leaving 16 bases between them. The germline gives CDR1 DFQATT, CDR2 SNEGSKA (reference sequence). This CDR3 has 14 residues. CDR3 sequence reads: CSASSLGKQYGYTF. CDR3 nucleotide sequence: TGCAGTGCTAGTAGTTTAGGCAAACAATATGGCTACACCTTC.

This sequence joins TRBV4-1 and TRBJ2-3; 14 bases align to TRBD2. This CDR3 has 20 residues. The V gene end was trimmed by 4 bases and the J gene end by 1 base; junction bases not matched to a gene: 13. Germline loops: CDR1 MGHRA, CDR2 YSYEKL. CDR3 region: CASSRIPGTSGSGGTDTQYF. CDR3 coding DNA: TGCGCCAGCAGCCGTATCCCCGGGACTAGCGGGAGTGGGGGCACAGATACGCAGTATTTT.

There are a few counts of this clonotype. V usage is TRBV27 and J usage is TRBJ2-1, with TRBD2 as a possible D gene (5 bases). The CDR3 totals 14 residues. V lost 3 bases to trimming and J lost 7 bases, with 13 bases between them. Looked up from germline, CDR1 is MNHEY and CDR2 is SMNVEV (reference sequence). CDR3 amino acids: CASSLLEVGNEQFF. The CDR3, as DNA: TGTGCCAGCAGTTTGCTGGAGGTGGGAAATGAGCAGTTCTTC.

Notes on this clonotype: Since a much larger clone is just one base distant, this may be a read error. The chain is built from TRBV12-3 or TRBV12-4 and TRBJ2-1; 9 bases line up with TRBD1. Trimming took 5 bases from V and 10 from J; bases not matched to a gene: 6. This CDR3 is 13 amino acids long. The CDR3 bases are TGTGCCAGCAGTAGGGACAGGGTTGACGAGCAGTTCTTC. It yields the protein CASSRDRVDEQFF.

This clonotype was detected ten times or more. The chain recombines TRBV18 with TRBJ1-2; D ambiguous. V lost 3 bases to trimming and J lost 3 bases, with 14 bases between them. The CDR3 extends over 15 amino acids. Germline loops: CDR1 KGHSH, CDR2 LQKENI. The CDR3 spells CASSPPTSNDYGYTF. In DNA form, the CDR3 reads TGTGCCAGCTCACCGCCCACCTCTAACGACTATGGCTACACCTTC.

This clonotype has a handful of counts. The chain has TRBV20-1 and TRBJ2-1; the D gene is possibly TRBD2 (5 bases). CDR1 DFQATT and CDR2 SNEGSKA come from the germline V gene (reference sequence). Trimming took off 3 bases at V and 8 bases at J, with 17 bases between the two ends. The CDR3 sequence is 14 residues long. CDR3 DNA sequence: TGCAGTGCTAGGAGACCCCCTTTCGGGGATGAGCAGTTCTTC. As protein: CSARRPPFGDEQFF.

This clonotype has a count of ten or more. The chain couples TRBV28 to TRBJ1-5; D remains unclear. CDR3 length: 14 amino acids. V lost 6 bases, J lost 0 bases, and 9 bases lay in between. Germline CDR1 is MDHEN and CDR2 is SYDVKM. CDR3 protein: CASRVGISNQPQHF. The CDR3, as DNA: TGTGCCAGCAGGGTGGGAATTAGCAATCAGCCCCAGCATTTT. Looking up the rest from reference TRBV28 and TRBJ1-5 gives the full variable domain: DVKVTQSSRYLVKRTGEKVFLECVQDMDHENMFWYRQDPGLGLRLIYFSYDVKMKEKGDIPEGYSVSREKKERFSLILESASTNQTSMYLCASRVGISNQPQHFGDGTRLSIL.

This chain uses TRBV19 with TRBJ2-5; tentative D call: TRBD1 (5 bases). This CDR3 spans 14 amino acids. V was shortened by 5 bases and J by 1 base, with 11 bases between the two germline ends. Germline CDR1 reads LNHDA; CDR2 reads SQIVND (reference sequence). CDR3 nucleotide sequence: TGTGCCAGTAGTTTCAGTGGGGCCCAAGAGACCCAGTACTTC. Translated: CASSFSGAQETQYF.

V gene TRBV7-2 combines with J gene TRBJ1-6; 8 positions match TRBD1. The CDR3 extends over 14 amino acids. Per germline, CDR1 SGHTA and CDR2 FQGNSA. V trimming: 3 bases; J trimming: 8 bases; junction bases outside the gene matches: 3. CDR3 sequence (DNA): TGTGCCAGCAGCTTGACGGGACAGGATTCACCCCTCCACTTT. Amino acids: CASSLTGQDSPLHF.

This clonotype was observed a few times. The rearrangement joins TRBV28 to TRBJ2-1, with 14 bases fitting TRBD2. This CDR3 has 15 amino acids. V lost 5 bases to trimming and J lost 15 bases; unmatched junction nucleotides: 12. Germline V gene data show CDR1 as MDHEN and CDR2 as SYDVKM. This CDR3 is CASSISTSGRGSLFF. The CDR3 DNA follows: TGTGCCAGCAGTATTTCGACTAGCGGGAGGGGCTCACTGTTCTTC.

This clonotype was seen repeatedly, ten times or more. The chain uses TRBV20-1 and TRBJ1-1; D gene unclear. Germline loops: CDR1 DFQATT, CDR2 SNEGSKA (reference sequence). The CDR3 is made up of 14 amino acids. V was shortened by 6 bases and J by 0 bases, with 14 bases between the two germline ends. The CDR3 DNA follows: TGCAGTGCAAAGGGTGGAGGGATGAACACTGAAGCTTTCTTT. It specifies CSAKGGGMNTEAFF.

This clonotype was counted only a few times. V is TRBV19 and J is TRBJ2-2, with 10 positions matching TRBD1. This CDR3 is 18 amino acids long. The V segment lost 6 bases and the J segment 0 bases; nucleotides outside the gene matches: 10. Germline V gene lookup returns CDR1 LNHDA and CDR2 SQIVND (reference sequence). CDR3 sequence: CASRTLPGQGSNTGELFF. The CDR3 nucleotides read TGTGCCAGTAGAACCCTCCCGGGACAGGGGTCGAACACCGGGGAGCTGTTTTTT.

The chain has TRBV27 and TRBJ2-5; TRBD2 aligns across 9 bases. The V segment lost 8 bases and the J segment 5 bases; nucleotides outside the gene matches: 12. The CDR3 runs 15 residues. Germline V gene sequence: CDR1 MNHEY, CDR2 SMNVEV (reference sequence). CDR3 amino acids: CASSNLLAGRETQYF. The CDR3 DNA reads as TGTGCCAGCTCTAACCTACTAGCGGGCAGGGAGACCCAGTACTTC.

This clonotype was detected many times. The CDR3 DNA sequence: TGCAGTGCTAGGGGTCAGCCCCAGCATTTT. Protein product: CSARGQPQHF. The chain uses TRBV20-1 and TRBJ1-5; unclear D gene. CDR3 length: 10 amino acids. Per the germline V gene, CDR1 is DFQATT and CDR2 is SNEGSKA (reference sequence). V lost 3 bases to trimming and J lost 6 bases, with 3 bases between them.

This clonotype has only a few counts. The chain joins TRBV27 to TRBJ2-7, with no clear D. Germline CDR1 and CDR2: MNHEY and SMNVEV (reference sequence). V was clipped by 3 bases and J by 0 bases, with 9 bases between them. This CDR3 spans 14 amino acids. The CDR3: CASSLASNSYEQYF. For the CDR3, the DNA is TGTGCCAGCAGTTTGGCCAGTAACTCCTACGAGCAGTACTTC.

Many counts were recorded for this clonotype. V usage is TRBV30 and J usage is TRBJ1-4; D unresolved. The V gene lost 5 bases and the J gene lost 8 bases, with 6 bases spanning the gap. CDR3 size: 10 residues. CDR1 and CDR2 from the germline V gene are GTSNPN and SVGIG (reference sequence). The CDR3 bases are TGTGCCTGGGGAGCGGAAAAACTGTTTTTT. This codes for CAWGAEKLFF.

This clonotype has a count of ten or more. V usage is TRBV7-9 and J usage is TRBJ2-1; TRBD2 matches 7 bases. J was trimmed by 7 bases and V by 5 bases; bases with no gene match: 11. Germline V gives CDR1 SEHNR, CDR2 FQNEAQ (reference sequence). The CDR3 extends over 15 amino acids. CDR3 amino acids: CASSRGLGTTNEQFF. CDR3 DNA: TGTGCCAGCAGCCGCGGACTAGGAACGACAAATGAGCAGTTCTTC.